The 27 T cell receptor beta chains below were found in one sample sequenced in a study of OX40 agonist ivuxolimab in advanced cancers. Profiled with immunoSEQ multiplex PCR; TCRdb holds only in-frame clones, not every one. Among 65,000 to 95,000 clones listed, around 87% were seen once. The sample in question was CD4+ or CD8+ T cells sorted from blood, obtained in a trial of the OX40 agonist ivuxolimab. All receptors derive from an adult with an advanced solid tumor such as melanoma, head and neck, liver or kidney cancer.

This clone turned up a few times. The rearrangement links TRBV18 to TRBJ1-1, with D tentatively TRBD1 (5 bases). CDR1 and CDR2 from the germline V gene are KGHSH and LQKENI. CDR3 length equals 12 residues. V lost 5 bases to trimming and J lost 3 bases, with 7 bases between them. Here the CDR3 reads CASSGTYTEAFF. The CDR3 coding sequence is TGTGCCAGCTCAGGGACGTACACTGAAGCTTTCTTT.

The chain carries TRBV11-2 and TRBJ1-6, with D unclear. Deletions cut 1 base from V and 7 bases from J, with 5 bases between. Germline-derived CDR1 and CDR2 are SGHAT and FQNNGV. CDR3 size: 13 residues. CDR3 DNA sequence: TGTGCCAGCAGCTTAGGTCGGAATTCACCCCTCCACTTT. Its translation is CASSLGRNSPLHF.

V gene TRBV27 combines with J gene TRBJ1-2; D remains unclear. V lost 2 bases to trimming and J lost 2 bases, with 9 bases between them. The V gene's germline CDR1 is MNHEY and CDR2 SMNVEV (reference sequence). CDR3 length: 14 amino acids. CDR3 sequence reads: CASSLGYGNYGYTF. CDR3 coding DNA: TGTGCCAGCAGTTTAGGGTACGGGAACTATGGCTACACCTTC.

This rearrangement joins TRBV4-2 to TRBJ2-5; TRBD1 matches 11 bases. From germline, CDR1 is LGHNA and CDR2 YNFKEQ. The V and J ends lost 5 bases and 5 bases, in that order; junction bases with no gene match: 16. The CDR3 consists of 18 residues. For the CDR3, the DNA is TGTGCCAGCAGCTGGAGGACAGGGGGCTTTTCAAGCGGGGAGACCCAGTACTTC. Protein: CASSWRTGGFSSGETQYF.

This clone was seen just once. This chain joins TRBV2 and TRBJ1-1; tentative D call: TRBD1 (6 bases). The CDR3 sequence is 14 residues long. V was pared by 4 bases and J by 4 bases, with 13 bases between. Germline assignment: CDR1 SNHLY and CDR2 FYNNEI. The CDR3 DNA is TGTGCCAGCAGTGGTCAGGGAGGGGGCACTGAAGCTTTCTTT. Translated, it gives CASSGQGGGTEAFF.

This clone appeared once. The chain has TRBV7-6 and TRBJ2-5; the D gene is possibly TRBD2 (7 bases). Germline assignment: CDR1 SGHVS and CDR2 FNYEAQ. The CDR3 loop spans 16 amino acids. V lost 1 base, J lost 5 bases, and 17 bases lay in between. The CDR3 reads CASSLGSGGVLETQYF. As DNA, the CDR3 is TGTGCCAGCAGCTTAGGGTCGGGGGGCGTATTGGAGACCCAGTACTTC.

The chain joins TRBV28 to TRBJ2-6, with D tentatively TRBD1 or TRBD2 (6 bases each). The CDR3 extends over 12 amino acids. The V gene lost 3 bases and the J gene lost 12 bases, with 9 bases spanning the gap. The V gene's germline CDR1 is MDHEN and CDR2 SYDVKM. CDR3 DNA sequence: TGTGCCAGCAGTTTTGAGGGGGGCGTCCTGACTTTC. This sequence encodes CASSFEGGVLTF.

This clone was seen only once. The chain employs TRBV30 and TRBJ2-5, with D possibly matching TRBD2 (6 bases). There are 12 residues in the CDR3. The V end lost 5 bases, the J end lost 2 bases, and 9 bases lay between the germline ends. Per the germline V gene, CDR1 is GTSNPN and CDR2 is SVGIG (reference sequence). The CDR3 DNA is TGTGCCTGGTCGGCGGGACAAGAGACCCAGTACTTC. Amino acid sequence: CAWSAGQETQYF.

The chain recombines TRBV5-1 with TRBJ1-1; tentative D call: TRBD1 (6 bases). The CDR3 extends over 17 amino acids. Trimming took off 0 bases at V and 4 bases at J, with 19 bases between the two ends. Germline assignment: CDR1 SGHRS and CDR2 YFSETQ. The chain's CDR3 is CASSLAGGGVESTEAFF. Written as DNA, the CDR3 is TGCGCCAGCAGCTTGGCCGGTGGGGGCGTGGAGAGCACTGAAGCTTTCTTT.

This chain joins TRBV7-2 and TRBJ2-2; no reliable D call. V lost 7 bases and J lost 6, with 12 bases in between. Germline V gene data show CDR1 as SGHTA and CDR2 as FQGNSA. This CDR3 region has 13 residues. In DNA, the CDR3 is TGTGCCAGCACCCCTTGGGGTCCCGGGGAGCTGTTTTTT. Translated, it gives CASTPWGPGELFF.

The chain couples TRBV6-1 to TRBJ2-7, with D perhaps TRBD1 (5 bases). V was clipped by 0 bases and J by 7 bases, with 16 bases between them. The CDR3 has 15 amino acids. Per the germline V gene, CDR1 is MNHNS and CDR2 is SASEGT. The CDR3 nucleotides read TGTGCCAGCAGTGAAGCCCCCGGACACACGAGGGAGCAGTACTTC. This encodes CASSEAPGHTREQYF.

The rearrangement joins TRBV4-3 to TRBJ2-1, with D perhaps matching TRBD2 (5 bases). CDR3 length: 16 residues. The V and J ends lost 5 bases and 4 bases respectively, with 18 bases between them. In germline, CDR1 is LGHNA, CDR2 YSLEER. The CDR3 sequence: CASSRTRGEIYNEQFF. For the CDR3, the DNA is TGCGCCAGCAGCAGAACACGGGGTGAGATATACAATGAGCAGTTCTTC.

This chain uses TRBV27 with TRBJ1-2, with 7 positions matching TRBD1. This CDR3 has 13 residues. Germline lookup yields CDR1 MNHEY and CDR2 SMNVEV (reference sequence). V trimming: 3 bases; J trimming: 4 bases; junction bases outside the gene matches: 2. The CDR3 loop reads CASSFQGGYGYTF. The DNA for the CDR3 is TGTGCCAGCAGTTTCCAGGGGGGCTATGGCTACACCTTC.

The rearrangement uses TRBV7-2 and TRBJ2-1; 8 bases line up with TRBD2. Germline V gene sequence: CDR1 SGHTA, CDR2 FQGNSA. Trimming took 6 bases from V and 6 from J; bases not matched to a gene: 4. The CDR3 is 13 residues long. The CDR3 DNA reads TGTGCCAGCAGAAGAGGGACTAGCAATGAGCAGTTCTTC. Translated, it gives CASRRGTSNEQFF.

J is TRBJ1-3 and V is TRBV12-5, with D possibly TRBD1 on 5 matching bases. Germline V gives CDR1 LGHNT, CDR2 FRNRAP. V lost 11 bases, J lost 3 bases, and 14 bases lay in between. This CDR3 comprises 13 residues. The CDR3 coding sequence is TGTGCTTCCAAGGGGCAGGTTGGAAACACCATATATTTT. Translation: CASKGQVGNTIYF.

The J gene is TRBJ2-5, the V gene TRBV6-5, with a tentative D call TRBD2 (6 bases). Germline V CDR1 and CDR2: MNHEY, SVGAGI. Deletions cut 5 bases from V and 4 bases from J, with 17 bases between. CDR3 length equals 15 residues. The CDR3 nucleotides read TGTGCCAGCAGTCTTTCGGGACTGGAGGGAGAGACCCAGTACTTC. Its translation is CASSLSGLEGETQYF.

The chain uses TRBV15 and TRBJ2-5; D is perhaps TRBD2 (5 bases). Germline loops: CDR1 LNHNV, CDR2 YYDKDF (reference sequence). The CDR3 covers 13 residues. V was shortened by 1 base and J by 2 bases, with 5 bases between the two germline ends. The CDR3 protein is CATSRGTQETQYF. CDR3 bases: TGTGCCACCAGCAGAGGGACTCAAGAGACCCAGTACTTC.

This chain connects TRBV7-3 to TRBJ2-2; 8 bases fit TRBD1. Trimming took 4 bases from V and 3 from J; bases not matched to a gene: 7. Looked up from germline, CDR1 is SGHTA and CDR2 is FQGTGA. The CDR3 consists of 16 residues. DNA for the CDR3: TGTGCCAGCAGCTCCTCAGGGGGCTCGGACACCGGGGAGCTGTTTTTT. Residues: CASSSSGGSDTGELFF.

The chain is built from TRBV9 and TRBJ2-2; D may be TRBD1 or TRBD2 (5 bases each). Germline assignment: CDR1 SGDLS and CDR2 YYNGEE. The CDR3 is 18 amino acids. Trimming removed 0 bases from V and 7 bases from J, with 22 bases in between. In nucleotides, the CDR3 is TGTGCCAGCAGCGTAGAGTTGCCGCAGGGACGTTTTGGCGGGGAGCTGTTTTTT. It is translated as CASSVELPQGRFGGELFF.

This clone was counted once. V and J are TRBV20-1 and TRBJ2-7, with D hard to call. The germline V gene has CDR1 DFQATT and CDR2 SNEGSKA (reference sequence). This CDR3 comprises 11 residues. Trimming took 2 bases from V and 2 from J, leaving 4 bases between them. For the CDR3, the DNA is TGCAGTGCTAGACAGACCTACGAGCAGTACTTC. It translates to CSARQTYEQYF.

This clone was detected once. The CDR3 is CASSGQGHYGYTF. As DNA, the CDR3 is TGTGCCAGCAGTGGACAGGGGCACTATGGCTACACCTTC. V is TRBV6-6 and J is TRBJ1-2; the match to TRBD1 covers 9 bases. The CDR3 runs 13 residues. Germline loops: CDR1 MNHNY, CDR2 SVGAGI (reference sequence). With 5 bases clipped from V and 3 bases from J, the junction kept 1 base outside the gene matches.

J is TRBJ1-2 and V is TRBV12-2. TRBV12-2 is a pseudogene. The CDR3 runs 16 residues. The CDR3 protein is CASRLDRARENYGYTF. CDR3 DNA: TGTGCAAGTCGCTTAGACCGGGCAAGGGAGAACTATGGCTACACCTTC.

A few counts support this clone. V usage is TRBV19 and J usage is TRBJ1-3; TRBD1 matches 7 bases. CDR3 size: 14 residues. V gave up 4 bases and J gave up 2 bases; unmatched junction bases: 2. The V gene's germline CDR1 is LNHDA and CDR2 SQIVND (reference sequence). The CDR3 DNA sequence: TGTGCCAGTAGTAGGACAGGCGCTGGAAACACCATATATTTT. Amino acids: CASSRTGAGNTIYF.

Turning to this clone: Other nucleotide sequences in the sample specify the same CDR3. CDR3 amino acids: CASSLGQGNYGYTF. CDR3 DNA: TGCGCCAGCAGCCTGGGACAGGGAAACTATGGCTACACCTTC. The genes are TRBV5-1 and TRBJ1-2, with 9 bases aligning to TRBD1. The J segment lost 2 bases and the V segment lost 4 bases, leaving 3 bases of the junction unmatched. Germline V CDR1 and CDR2: SGHRS, YFSETQ. The CDR3 covers 14 residues.

This sequence joins TRBV6-6 and TRBJ1-2, with 12 bases matching TRBD1. After removal of 5 bases from V and 7 bases from J, the junction contained 11 bases not matched to a gene. Per the germline V gene, CDR1 is MNHNY and CDR2 is SVGAGI (reference sequence). The CDR3 is 16 amino acids. The CDR3 sequence is CASSVQTGTGGAGYTF. CDR3 coding DNA: TGTGCCAGCAGTGTCCAAACCGGGACAGGGGGCGCTGGCTACACCTTC.

CDR3 DNA sequence: TGCGCCAGCAGCCAGAACCCCGGACAGGTTGGCGAGACCCAGTACTTC. Its translation: CASSQNPGQVGETQYF. The chain couples TRBV4-1 to TRBJ2-5; the match to TRBD1 covers 7 bases. This CDR3 spans 16 amino acids. V was clipped by 3 bases and J by 5 bases; unmatched bases: 12. The V gene's germline CDR1 is MGHRA and CDR2 YSYEKL.

The J gene is TRBJ2-2, the V gene TRBV4-3; 8 bases match TRBD1. The CDR3 totals 17 residues. The germline V gene encodes CDR1 LGHNA and CDR2 YSLEER. V was pared by 0 bases and J by 5 bases, with 8 bases of the junction left unmatched. The CDR3 is CASSQEFPRGPTGELFF. DNA of the CDR3: TGCGCCAGCAGCCAAGAATTCCCCAGGGGGCCTACCGGGGAGCTGTTTTTT.